This T cell receptor (beta chain) was recorded in a study of control samples from healthy donors and cancer patients. The assay was immunoSEQ multiplex PCR, and TCRdb's table has in-frame clones only and misses some. Here the sample spans 130,000 or so clones, approximately 89% being singletons. The germline gives CDR1 MNHEY, CDR2 SMNVEV (reference sequence). CDR3 length equals 16 residues. The V and J ends lost 4 bases and 4 bases, in that order; junction bases with no gene match: 8. The receptor's source is a man aged 50 or older with head and neck cancer. The chain carries TRBV27 and TRBJ2-1, with 9 bases matching TRBD2. The sequenced material came from PBMCs. In nucleotides, the CDR3 is TGTGCCAGCAGTTCACTAGCGGGTGGGATTTACAATGAGCAGTTCTTC. As protein: CASSSLAGGIYNEQFF.